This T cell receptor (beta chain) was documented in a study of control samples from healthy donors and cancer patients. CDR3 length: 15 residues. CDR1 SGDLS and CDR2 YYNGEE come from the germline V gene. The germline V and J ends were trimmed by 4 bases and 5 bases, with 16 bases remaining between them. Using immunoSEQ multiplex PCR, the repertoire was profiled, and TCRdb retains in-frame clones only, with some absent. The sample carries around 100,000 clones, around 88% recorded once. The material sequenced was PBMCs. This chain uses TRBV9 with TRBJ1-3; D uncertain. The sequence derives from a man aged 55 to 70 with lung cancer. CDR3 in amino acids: CASSSRTGERNTIYF. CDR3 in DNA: TGTGCCAGCAGCTCACGGACCGGGGAAAGAAACACCATATATTTT.